This T cell receptor (beta chain) was captured by sequencing in a study of control samples from healthy donors and cancer patients. Only in-frame clones appear in the TCRdb table, and some are missing; sequencing was by immunoSEQ multiplex PCR. Of about 160,000 clones in the sample, about 95% were seen once. This CDR3 contains 16 residues. Germline V gene data show CDR1 as ENHRY and CDR2 as SYGVKD. J lost 1 base, V lost 3 bases, and 4 bases had no gene match. The V and J genes are TRBV10-3 and TRBJ1-5; 9 nucleotides match TRBD1. This sequence originates from a man between 60 and 75 years old with colorectal cancer. The sample consisted of PBMCs. The CDR3 loop is CAISDPGTGSNQPQHF. CDR3 in DNA: TGTGCCATCAGTGATCCCGGGACAGGGAGCAATCAGCCCCAGCATTTT.